Below, 27 T cell receptor beta chains from the same sample are listed, as sequenced in a study of Graves' ophthalmopathy and Graves' hyperthyroidism. Amplified material comprised TCR beta CDR3 regions derived from RNA transcripts. Second-round multiplex PCR followed a first-round RT-PCR using HTBI primers. One entry per CDR3 protein results from TCRdb running MiXCR on the multiplex PCR reads. The sample has a few hundred thousand distinct CDR3 sequences, roughly 15% seen once; the top ten hold roughly 7%. The sample consisted of peripheral blood. All receptors come from a woman aged 18-29 years with stable Graves' hyperthyroidism.

At least ten counts were recorded for this clonotype. This chain connects TRBV13 to TRBJ2-5; 12 positions match TRBD2. With 5 bases clipped from V and 0 bases from J, the junction kept 10 bases outside the gene matches. CDR3 length: 18 residues. The germline gives CDR1 PRHDT, CDR2 FYEKMQ (reference sequence). CDR3 region: CASSDRTSGAKYQETQYF. CDR3 coding DNA: TGTGCCAGCAGCGACCGGACTAGCGGGGCGAAGTACCAAGAGACCCAGTACTTC. The full variable domain, completed using reference TRBV13 and TRBJ2-5, is AAGVIQSPRHLIKEKRETATLKCYPIPRHDTVYWYQQGPGQDPQFLISFYEKMQSDKGSIPDRFSAQQFSDYHSELNMSSLELGDSALYFCASSDRTSGAKYQETQYFGPGTRLLVL.

A remark on this clonotype: A much larger clone lies one base from this, so it may be a read error. This chain joins TRBV4-1 and TRBJ2-2; D may be TRBD2 (5 bases). This CDR3 is 14 amino acids long. CDR1 and CDR2 from the germline V gene are MGHRA and YSYEKL. The CDR3 is CASSQGLNTGEQFF. DNA for the CDR3: TGCGCCAGCAGCCAAGGATTAAACACCGGGGAGCAGTTTTTT.

The V call is TRBV29-1, the J call TRBJ1-2; the D is unclear. This CDR3 comprises 13 residues. V lost 6 bases and J lost 7, with 18 bases in between. The V gene's germline CDR1 is SQVTM and CDR2 ANQGSEA. The CDR3 region has the DNA TGCAGCGTCCGAACAGCCATCGGACCTGGCTACACCTTC. This translates into CSVRTAIGPGYTF.

V gene TRBV20-1 combines with J gene TRBJ2-4; 7 bases align to TRBD2. Germline assignment: CDR1 DFQATT and CDR2 SNEGSKA (reference sequence). The CDR3 extends over 17 amino acids. J was trimmed by 3 bases and V by 3 bases; bases with no gene match: 14. This chain's CDR3 is CSARGRDRLLLKNIQYF. CDR3 DNA sequence: TGCAGTGCTAGGGGGAGGGACCGGCTTTTGCTCAAAAACATTCAGTACTTC.

This clonotype was observed many times. The chain links TRBV6-5 to TRBJ1-5; 7 bases are a match to TRBD1. CDR1 MNHEY and CDR2 SVGAGI come from the germline V gene. This CDR3 is built from 15 residues. Germline trimming cut 4 bases from V and 4 bases from J; bases unmatched to any gene: 7. CDR3 protein: CASSSRQGVNQPQHF. The CDR3 DNA sequence: TGTGCCAGCAGTTCCCGACAGGGAGTTAATCAGCCCCAGCATTTT.

This clonotype was recorded at least ten times. The genes are TRBV19 and TRBJ2-7; D perhaps matches TRBD2 (6 bases). The V gene lost 3 bases and the J gene lost 2 bases, with 17 bases spanning the gap. The CDR3 sequence is 16 residues long. From germline, CDR1 is LNHDA and CDR2 SQIVND (reference sequence). As DNA, the CDR3 is TGTGCCAGTAGTATGGGCCGGGGGAGGAGACCCTACGAGCAGTACTTC. This encodes CASSMGRGRRPYEQYF.

This clonotype appeared a few times. A much larger clonotype is one base distant, so this may be a read error. The chain is built from TRBV20-1 and TRBJ1-6; D might be TRBD1 (5 bases). Germline CDR1 and CDR2: DFQATT and SNEGSKA (reference sequence). CDR3 size: 13 residues. The CDR3 loop is CSASGSLNSHLHF. As DNA, the CDR3 is TGCAGTGCTTCAGGGTCCCTTAATTCACACCTCCACTTT.

Many counts were recorded for this clonotype. One end of the junction varies from germline; a read error may be responsible. V usage is TRBV4-1 and J usage is TRBJ1-1; the match to TRBD1 covers 8 bases. Per germline, CDR1 MGHRA and CDR2 YSYEKL. The CDR3 is 16 amino acids. The CDR3 region is CASSHLLDRVNTEAFF. The CDR3 nucleotides read TGCGCCAGCAGCCACCTCCTGGACAGGGTGAATACTGAAGCTTTCTTT.

This clonotype was observed a few times. CDR3 loop: CATSGIGGSLNTEAFF. DNA of the CDR3: TGTGCCACCTCAGGGATTGGCGGCAGCCTGAACACTGAAGCTTTCTTT. This sequence joins TRBV11-2 and TRBJ1-1; possibly TRBD1 for D (5 bases). V was cut by 10 bases and J by 0 bases, with 21 bases left in between. Germline CDR1 reads SGHAT; CDR2 reads FQNNGV. This CDR3 has 16 residues.

There are many counts of this clonotype. The rearrangement uses TRBV6-2 or TRBV6-3 and TRBJ1-5; D gene uncertain. This CDR3 contains 15 residues. Per germline, CDR1 MNHEY and CDR2 SVGEGT. Trimming pared 6 bases from V and 4 bases from J, leaving 16 bases between. In DNA, the CDR3 is TGTGCCAGCAGACAAGATAAAGGGCCGAATCAGCCCCAGCATTTT. Encoded protein: CASRQDKGPNQPQHF.

At least ten counts were recorded for this clonotype. This CDR3 reads CASSETGTNGNTIYF. The CDR3 coding sequence is TGTGCCAGCAGCGAAACCGGGACGAATGGAAACACCATATATTTT. The chain couples TRBV6-1 to TRBJ1-3; perhaps TRBD1 as D (5 bases). The V end was cut by 6 bases, the J end by 3 bases, with 15 bases between. Looked up from germline, CDR1 is MNHNS and CDR2 is SASEGT. CDR3 length: 15 amino acids.

The sample holds many counts of this clonotype. The V and J genes are TRBV12-3 or TRBV12-4 and TRBJ1-5; D is uncertain. The CDR3 is 14 residues long. V gave up 3 bases and J gave up 4 bases, with 10 bases separating them. The CDR3 sequence is CASSFGAGNQPQHF. CDR3 nucleotide sequence: TGTGCCAGCAGTTTTGGAGCTGGGAATCAGCCCCAGCATTTT.

This clonotype turned up a few times. This CDR3 is CASTLGRVKSAFF. CDR3 sequence (DNA): TGTGCCAGCACCCTGGGGAGGGTTAAGTCCGCTTTCTTT. This rearrangement joins TRBV12-3 or TRBV12-4 to TRBJ1-1; no firm D call. The V and J ends lost 7 bases and 11 bases respectively, with 20 bases between them. The CDR3 is made up of 13 amino acids.

Many counts were recorded for this clonotype. The chain carries TRBV19 and TRBJ1-3; perhaps TRBD1 as D (5 bases). The V end was cut by 3 bases, the J end by 4 bases, with 13 bases between. Germline V gives CDR1 LNHDA, CDR2 SQIVND (reference sequence). This CDR3 is built from 15 residues. CDR3 DNA sequence: TGTGCCAGTAGTATTTCAGGGTTTTGGGGAAACACCATATATTTT. It translates to CASSISGFWGNTIYF. Variable domain in full (rest from reference TRBV19 and TRBJ1-3): DGGITQSPKYLFRKEGQNVTLSCEQNLNHDAMYWYRQDPGQGLRLIYYSQIVNDFQKGDIAEGYSVSREKKESFPLTVTSAQKNPTAFYLCASSISGFWGNTIYFGEGSWLTVV.

This clonotype was picked up many times. V gene TRBV11-2 combines with J gene TRBJ2-7; 8 bases are a match to TRBD1. Germline CDR1 reads SGHAT; CDR2 reads FQNNGV. This CDR3 is built from 13 residues. V shed 5 bases, J shed 8 bases, and the junction held 8 bases outside the gene matches. CDR3 DNA sequence: TGTGCCAGCAGCCGAACGGGACAGGTGAAGCAGTACTTC. Translation: CASSRTGQVKQYF.

This clonotype was observed a few times. The chain employs TRBV19 and TRBJ1-1; D is perhaps TRBD1 (5 bases). V was clipped by 7 bases and J by 3 bases, with 18 bases between them. Germline V gives CDR1 LNHDA, CDR2 SQIVND (reference sequence). The CDR3 spans 15 residues. The CDR3 is CASIGRGFVDTEAFF. The CDR3 bases are TGTGCCAGTATAGGAAGGGGTTTCGTAGACACTGAAGCTTTCTTT. Full variable domain (rest looked up from reference TRBV19 and TRBJ1-1): DGGITQSPKYLFRKEGQNVTLSCEQNLNHDAMYWYRQDPGQGLRLIYYSQIVNDFQKGDIAEGYSVSREKKESFPLTVTSAQKNPTAFYLCASIGRGFVDTEAFFGQGTRLTVV.

This clonotype was counted ten times or more. The chain uses TRBV6-5 and TRBJ1-5; D ambiguous. The CDR3 spans 15 residues. V dropped 4 bases and J dropped 0 bases, with 10 bases sitting between them. Germline loops: CDR1 MNHEY, CDR2 SVGAGI. In DNA, the CDR3 is TGTGCCAGCAGTTCCAGTGACGGTAGCAATCAGCCCCAGCATTTT. Protein: CASSSSDGSNQPQHF.

Concerning this clonotype: A single base separates this from a much larger clone, so it may be a read error. It is likely a read error, because the conserved phenylalanine at the end of the CDR3 is missing. The chain recombines TRBV9 with TRBJ1-1, with D uncertain. Trimming removed 2 bases at V and 4 bases at J, with 12 bases between. Germline V gives CDR1 SGDLS, CDR2 YYNGEE. There are 14 residues in the CDR3. CDR3 sequence reads: CASSVSQVSTEAFL. In nucleotides, the CDR3 is TGTGCCAGCAGCGTGTCCCAGGTGAGCACTGAAGCTTTCTTG.

This clonotype was seen repeatedly, ten times or more. The gene calls are TRBV7-9 and TRBJ2-2, with no clear D. CDR3 length equals 14 residues. In germline, CDR1 is SEHNR, CDR2 FQNEAQ (reference sequence). V was cut by 3 bases and J by 2 bases, with 7 bases left in between. The CDR3 reads CASSFRLNTGELFF. CDR3 nucleotides: TGTGCCAGCAGCTTTAGGCTAAACACCGGGGAGCTGTTTTTT. Filled out from reference TRBV7-9 and TRBJ2-2, the complete variable domain reads DTGVSQNPRHKITKRGQNVTFRCDPISEHNRLYWYRQTLGQGPEFLTYFQNEAQLEKSRLLSDRFSAERPKGSFSTLEIQRTEQGDSAMYLCASSFRLNTGELFFGEGSRLTVL.

This clonotype has a count of ten or more. J is TRBJ2-7 and V is TRBV7-2; D is possibly TRBD2 (7 bases). This CDR3 region has 15 residues. V lost 4 bases to trimming and J lost 1 base, with 14 bases between them. Germline-derived CDR1 and CDR2 are SGHTA and FQGNSA. The CDR3 bases are TGTGCCAGCAGCTCCCGGGGAGGGGGGTCCTACGAGCAGTACTTC. Protein sequence: CASSSRGGGSYEQYF. The whole variable domain, filled in from reference TRBV7-2 and TRBJ2-7, reads GAGVSQSPSNKVTEKGKDVELRCDPISGHTALYWYRQSLGQGLEFLIYFQGNSAPDKSGLPSDRFSAERTGGSVSTLTIQRTQQEDSAVYLCASSSRGGGSYEQYFGPGTRLTVT.

This clonotype was seen repeatedly, ten times or more. J is TRBJ1-2 and V is TRBV20-1; no clear D. V lost 1 base to trimming and J lost 6 bases, with 15 bases between them. The CDR3 is 14 residues long. Germline lookup yields CDR1 DFQATT and CDR2 SNEGSKA (reference sequence). The CDR3 DNA sequence: TGCAGTGCTAGAGTGGAGGGTTACGTCAATGGCTACACCTTC. Amino acids: CSARVEGYVNGYTF.

Ten or more counts support this clonotype. V usage is TRBV6-5 and J usage is TRBJ2-5, with no clear D. The length of the CDR3 is 14 residues. Between the trimmed V and J ends, which lost 0 bases and 5 bases, there was a span of 10 bases. Germline CDR1 reads MNHEY; CDR2 reads SVGAGI. CDR3 region: CASSYSIESETQYF. CDR3 coding DNA: TGTGCCAGCAGTTACTCGATTGAATCGGAGACCCAGTACTTC.

This clonotype appeared many times. V is TRBV13 and J is TRBJ2-7; D is perhaps TRBD1 or TRBD2 (5 bases each). The V and J ends lost 0 bases and 0 bases respectively, with 9 bases between them. Looked up from germline, CDR1 is PRHDT and CDR2 is FYEKMQ (reference sequence). This CDR3 contains 15 residues. CDR3 residues: CASSLGRGLSYEQYF. CDR3 in DNA: TGTGCCAGCAGCTTAGGTCGGGGCCTCTCCTACGAGCAGTACTTC.

J is TRBJ1-6 and V is TRBV6-2 or TRBV6-3, with D possibly matching TRBD1 (5 bases). Per the germline V gene, CDR1 is MNHEY and CDR2 is SVGEGT. This CDR3 has 14 amino acids. V dropped 6 bases and J dropped 4 bases, with 10 bases sitting between them. The CDR3 protein is CASRPGPYNSPLHF. DNA of the CDR3: TGTGCCAGCAGACCGGGACCTTATAATTCACCCCTCCACTTT.

This clonotype was seen repeatedly, ten times or more. The gene calls are TRBV24-1 and TRBJ1-4; no definite D call. The CDR3 runs 11 residues. V dropped 5 bases and J dropped 11 bases, with 8 bases sitting between them. Per the germline V gene, CDR1 is KGHDR and CDR2 is SFDVKD. CDR3 region: CATSVRSKLFF. In nucleotides, the CDR3 is TGTGCCACCAGTGTACGGAGCAAACTGTTTTTT.

A word on this clonotype: One junction end disagrees with the germline gene, perhaps due to a read error. V usage is TRBV6-5 and J usage is TRBJ1-1; D is unclear. Germline CDR1 and CDR2: MNHEY and SVGAGI. The CDR3 runs 13 residues. The CDR3 nucleotides read TGTGCCAGCAGTTTGTCAGAGAACTCTGAAGCTTTCTTT. Its translation: CASSLSENSEAFF.

This chain joins TRBV12-3 or TRBV12-4 and TRBJ2-2; weak D call: TRBD1 (6 bases). CDR3 length: 16 residues. V lost 4 bases to trimming and J lost 6 bases, with 18 bases between them. The CDR3 loop is CASSSTGRNSAGELFF. The CDR3 DNA follows: TGTGCCAGCAGTTCAACAGGGCGCAATTCCGCCGGGGAGCTGTTTTTT.